This T cell receptor beta chain was retrieved from a study of cytotoxic CD8 clonotypes in ibrutinib-treated CLL. Study results and caveats: Treatment saw public clonotypes, which were uncommon, either contract or stay stable. Sustained-remission and progressing patients had different sampling times.

Only in-frame clones appear in the TCRdb table, and some are missing; sequencing was by immunoSEQ multiplex PCR. Found here are hundreds of thousands of clones, 70% of them singletons; the top ten hold about 6.2%. This clone has just one count. Its antigen is not known. Sequences were derived from PBMCs, sampled after 12 months of ibrutinib treatment. This TCR came from a human donor with chronic lymphocytic leukemia.

The CDR3 DNA reads as TGTGCCATCAGTGGGGCAGGTCTGATCGGGGCTAACTATGGCTACACCTTC. Protein: CAISGAGLIGANYGYTF. The chain is built from TRBV10-3 and TRBJ1-2; D call uncertain. The CDR3 extends over 17 amino acids. CDR1 is ENHRY and CDR2 is SYGVKD in the germline V gene. With 4 bases removed from V and 0 bases from J, the gap between germline ends came to 18 bases.